This T cell receptor beta chain was identified during a study of cytotoxic CD8 clonotypes in ibrutinib-treated CLL. Study-wide context: Complete response was seen in 2 patients and partial in approximately 24; some 12 progressed and roughly 15 stayed remitted after a median approximately 70 months.

The V end lost 4 bases, the J end lost 1 base, and 23 bases lay between the germline ends. The CDR3 totals 19 residues. The V gene's germline CDR1 is SGHTA and CDR2 FQGTGA. Libraries were prepared by immunoSEQ multiplex PCR; TCRdb keeps only in-frame clonotypes and omits some of them. The sample yields fewer than 400,000 clones, 67% seen once. This receptor was taken from a human donor with chronic lymphocytic leukemia. The chain combines TRBV7-3 with TRBJ2-1, with a weak D call TRBD1 (5 bases). The sample here was PBMCs, taken after 36 months of ibrutinib treatment. Written as DNA, the CDR3 is TGTGCCAGCAGCTCCCCCCAATCGGTGTTGCCAGGGTCCTACAATGAGCAGTTCTTC. It encodes CASSSPQSVLPGSYNEQFF.